The rows below give T cell receptor beta chains drawn from one sample of a study of T-cell reconstitution after alpha-beta-depleted transplantation in children. One entry per CDR3 protein results from TCRdb running MiXCR on the PCR reads. The table records some 600,000 distinct CDR3 sequences, roughly 13% of them present only once. This specimen was PBMCs, mostly from graft donor cells, taken 360 days after TCRalphabeta/CD19-depleted stem cell transplant. These receptors came from a male patient aged 10-17 years who had a stem cell transplant for acute myeloid leukemia, so the T cells may come from the graft donor. Each CDR3 is given with its conserved first and last residue. Clone size is given for some rows only: seen once, a few or many times, or a class if the clone is expanded.

>TRBV27|TRBJ2-2|many
CASTSGRLSTGELFF
>TRBV15|TRBJ1-1|few
CATSRERNTEAFF
>TRBV29-1|TRBJ2-7|NA
CSTADRDYEQYF
>TRBV29-1|TRBJ2-1|NA
CSVEDLRRDRGHNEQFF
>TRBV5-1|TRBJ2-2|many
CASSLGTSTGELFF
>TRBV12-3/TRBV12-4|TRBJ2-3|NA
CASIPFAAADTQYF
>TRBV20-1|TRBJ2-5|NA
CSAVRGKETQYF
>TRBV28|TRBJ1-2|few
CATDSRTNYGYTF
>TRBV5-6|TRBJ2-3|NA
CASSSDGAGLDTQYF
>TRBV12-3/TRBV12-4|TRBJ1-1|many
CASSLLRGHTEAFF
>TRBV27|TRBJ2-3|NA
CASYRGDTQYF
>TRBV4-2|TRBJ2-1|NA
CASSQVGLAGGPWNEQFF
>TRBV6-2/TRBV6-3|TRBJ2-1|few
CAGSSPRSGRLGSYNEQFF
>TRBV19|TRBJ2-1|NA
CASRRTGGSYNEQFF
>TRBV29-1|TRBJ1-2|few
CSSVTGLQNYGYTF
>TRBV7-3|TRBJ2-1|NA
CASSWITSPYNEQFF
>TRBV29-1|TRBJ2-7|few
CSVAVRGYEQYF
>TRBV20-1|TRBJ1-2|few
CSARDPDRGYYGYTF
>TRBV3-1|TRBJ2-1|many
CASSQDSAGAYNEQFF
>TRBV20-1|TRBJ2-3|many
CSASRSGGGADTQYF
>TRBV5-1|TRBJ1-2|NA
CASSLWESGANYGYTF
>TRBV29-1|TRBJ2-1|few
CSVVGADHSYNEQFF
>TRBV5-1|TRBJ2-7|NA
CASSPRTSGISHEQYF
>TRBV12-3/TRBV12-4|TRBJ2-1|many
CASSGQGAYNEQFF
>TRBV28|TRBJ2-7|NA
CASNPQGTGGREQYF
>TRBV12-3/TRBV12-4|TRBJ1-5|NA
CASSLEHSQGNQPQHF
>TRBV5-5|TRBJ1-1|NA
CASKGTGDTEAFF
>TRBV5-4|TRBJ2-3|few
CASSLSTGTGSTDTQYF
>TRBV29-1|TRBJ2-7|NA
CSFGLAGEQYF
>TRBV27|TRBJ2-7|NA
CASRRTDFSYEQYF
>TRBV7-8|TRBJ1-1|few
CASSLAGTYMLNTEAFF
>TRBV2|TRBJ2-2|NA
CASSDGSGAPVTGELFF
>TRBV28|TRBJ1-5|few
CASSTRDRGELNQPQHF
>TRBV4-3|TRBJ2-1|many
CASSPAGIRIGNEQFF
>TRBV18|TRBJ2-7|few
CASSGYGQGANEQYF
>TRBV7-9|TRBJ2-1|few
CASSPFLTGDEQFF
>TRBV29-1|TRBJ2-1|NA
CSVGGPSGRALNEQFF
>TRBV7-3|TRBJ2-2|NA
CASSFGHPNTGELFF
>TRBV29-1|TRBJ2-6|NA
CSVGDRFASSGANVLTF
>TRBV7-2|TRBJ2-7|NA
CASSSSWGDGYEQYF
>TRBV20-1|TRBJ2-5|many
CSARVSGRAQETQYF
>TRBV6-2/TRBV6-3|TRBJ2-1|few
CASSYRGEEYNEQFF
>TRBV6-5|TRBJ2-7|few
CASSLHRLYEQYF
>TRBV28|TRBJ2-7|many
CASSLGGTESSYEQYF
>TRBV2|TRBJ2-3|many
CANALDSSSTDTQYF